The 6 T cell receptor beta chains given below trace back to one sample, sequenced in a study of early T cells in non-severe SARS-CoV-2 infection. TCRdb re-analysed the 5' RACE reads in MiXCR, keeping a single row per CDR3 protein. The sample records just under 60,000 distinct CDR3 sequences, 8% to 9% being singletons. The sample taken for sequencing was whole blood. Source of these receptors: an adult who was a healthcare worker with PCR-confirmed SARS-CoV-2 infection or an uninfected control (not recorded which).

This clonotype was counted at least ten times. V and J are TRBV7-9 and TRBJ2-1; 8 bases line up with TRBD2. The trim removed 0 bases at V and 9 bases at J, leaving 4 bases unmatched. The CDR3 is made up of 14 amino acids. The germline gives CDR1 SEHNR, CDR2 FQNEAQ (reference sequence). CDR3 DNA sequence: TGTGCCAGCAGCTTAGCTGGTCTAGCGGGTGAGCAGTTCTTC. Its protein product is CASSLAGLAGEQFF. The full variable domain, with the rest looked up from reference TRBV7-9 and TRBJ2-1, is DTGVSQNPRHKITKRGQNVTFRCDPISEHNRLYWYRQTLGQGPEFLTYFQNEAQLEKSRLLSDRFSAERPKGSFSTLEIQRTEQGDSAMYLCASSLAGLAGEQFFGPGTRLTVL.

This clonotype was recorded at least ten times. The rearrangement uses TRBV7-2 and TRBJ2-3, with 13 positions matching TRBD2. Germline V gene data show CDR1 as SGHTA and CDR2 as FQGNSA. The V and J ends lost 5 bases and 2 bases, in that order; junction bases with no gene match: 10. CDR3 length: 18 residues. The CDR3 loop is CASSLLATSGRYTDTQYF. In DNA, the CDR3 is TGTGCCAGCAGCCTACTTGCGACTAGCGGGAGGTACACAGATACGCAGTATTTT.

This chain joins TRBV28 and TRBJ2-6; D gene uncertain. CDR1 is MDHEN and CDR2 is SYDVKM in the germline V gene. The CDR3 covers 15 residues. Trimming took off 7 bases at V and 1 base at J, with 11 bases between the two ends. The CDR3: CASTPLGSGANVLTF. For the CDR3, the DNA is TGTGCCAGCACCCCCCTAGGGTCTGGGGCCAACGTCCTGACTTTC.

Ten or more counts support this clonotype. The gene calls are TRBV28 and TRBJ2-5, with no clear D. With 8 bases removed from V and 1 base from J, the gap between germline ends came to 14 bases. The germline gives CDR1 MDHEN, CDR2 SYDVKM. The CDR3 sequence is 14 residues long. The CDR3 DNA reads as TGTGCCAGCGGCCAGATGGGGTCCCAAGAGACCCAGTACTTC. It specifies CASGQMGSQETQYF. Using reference TRBV28 and TRBJ2-5 for the parts outside the CDR3, the full variable domain is DVKVTQSSRYLVKRTGEKVFLECVQDMDHENMFWYRQDPGLGLRLIYFSYDVKMKEKGDIPEGYSVSREKKERFSLILESASTNQTSMYLCASGQMGSQETQYFGPGTRLLVL.

This clonotype was seen more than once but under ten times. This chain links TRBV28 with TRBJ1-1; D uncertain. The germline gives CDR1 MDHEN, CDR2 SYDVKM. V was pared by 8 bases and J by 4 bases, with 5 bases between. There are 10 residues in the CDR3. CDR3 coding DNA: TGTGCCAGCGGGTCCACTGAAGCTTTCTTT. As protein: CASGSTEAFF.

Relative to its sample, this clonotype is medium-sized. The chain uses TRBV20-1 and TRBJ1-6; TRBD1 matches at 7 bases. Germline values: CDR1 DFQATT, CDR2 SNEGSKA (reference sequence). CDR3 length: 15 amino acids. V shed 2 bases and J 9 bases; nucleotides not matched to a gene: 10. CDR3 region: CSARIRTGHVSPLHF. Here the CDR3 DNA reads TGCAGTGCTAGAATCCGGACAGGTCATGTTTCACCCCTCCACTTT.